The 2 T cell receptor beta chains reported below all come from one sample, sequenced in a study of T cells in Graves' hyperthyroidism and ophthalmopathy. There were TCR beta CDR3 regions amplified from RNA transcripts. A set of HTBI primers served as the primers for a first-round RT-PCR of the TCR CDR3. Each CDR3 protein gets one entry after TCRdb re-called the multiplex PCR reads with MiXCR. Found here are about 700,000 distinct CDR3 sequences, just under 45% of them singletons; the top ten hold roughly 6.5%. Source material: peripheral blood or thyroid tissue (not recorded which). All receptors come from an adult man with Graves' disease, either hyperthyroidism or ophthalmopathy (not recorded which).

This clonotype was observed many times. The chain uses TRBV10-3 and TRBJ2-7; D may be TRBD1 (8 bases). The CDR3 spans 16 residues. V lost 3 bases and J lost 6, with 21 bases in between. Germline-derived CDR1 and CDR2 are ENHRY and SYGVKD. The CDR3 protein is CAISERGGQGGSEQYF. The CDR3 nucleotides are TGTGCCATCAGTGAAAGAGGAGGACAGGGAGGGTCCGAGCAGTACTTC.

The chain recombines TRBV7-8 with TRBJ1-3; 9 bases are a match to TRBD1. CDR3 length equals 17 residues. Germline CDR1 and CDR2: SGHVS and FQNEAQ. V dropped 5 bases and J dropped 4; count of bases not matched to a gene: 12. CDR3 DNA sequence: TGTGCCAGCAGCCTCCCCGGGACAGGGACAGGCGGAAACACCATATATTTT. Residues: CASSLPGTGTGGNTIYF.